This entry concerns a single T cell receptor beta chain. The record originates from a study of blood T cell repertoires in COVID-19. Produced via immunoSEQ multiplex PCR; TCRdb's table is partial and in-frame only. The profile shows roughly 300,000 clones, about nine tenths of them singletons. With V trimmed by 1 base and J by 1 base, 8 bases remained unmatched. The CDR3 totals 18 residues. Per germline, CDR1 SGHVS and CDR2 FNYEAQ. This TCR derives from a woman between 35 and 50 years old with acute COVID-19. The rearrangement links TRBV7-6 to TRBJ2-2, with TRBD2 identical over 8 bases. The specimen was PBMCs or T cells enriched from blood (not recorded which). CDR3 amino acids: CASSLGALADRNTGELFF. Written as DNA, the CDR3 is TGTGCCAGCAGCTTAGGAGCACTAGCGGACAGGAACACCGGGGAGCTGTTTTTT.